These 9 T cell receptor beta chains were all obtained from the same sample, sequenced in a study of PD-1 blockade in classical Hodgkin lymphoma. Time point in this sample: cycle 4 day 1 (C4D1), after more than five weeks of nivolumab. The patients all showed relapse after autologous stem cell transplantation, while their brentuximab vedotin exposure varied. The protocol was immunoSEQ multiplex PCR, while the TCRdb copy is restricted to in-frame clones and leaves out a portion. Here the sample spans tens of thousands of clones, more than 70% being singletons. The sequences come from peripheral blood mononuclear cells (PBMCs), collected before the fourth cycle of nivolumab. All receptors come from a human donor with classical Hodgkin lymphoma.

The J gene is TRBJ2-3, the V gene TRBV5-4, with a tentative D call TRBD2 (5 bases). The CDR3 has 16 residues. V was shortened by 1 base and J by 1 base, with 13 bases between the two germline ends. Per the germline V gene, CDR1 is SGHNT and CDR2 is YYREEE (reference sequence). The CDR3 DNA reads TGTGCCAGCAGCTTGTTCCGGGGAAGTGGCACAGATACGCAGTATTTT. It codes for CASSLFRGSGTDTQYF.

This rearrangement joins TRBV5-5 to TRBJ1-2, with D possibly being TRBD1 (6 bases). V gave up 0 bases and J gave up 7 bases, with 16 bases separating them. Germline CDR1 is SGHKS and CDR2 is YYEKEE (reference sequence). The CDR3 covers 15 residues. This CDR3 reads CASSLVVQGIRGYTF. For the CDR3, the DNA is TGTGCCAGCAGCTTGGTGGTACAGGGAATCCGTGGCTACACCTTC.

The V gene is TRBV10-3, the J gene TRBJ1-2; 8 bases fit TRBD1. V trimming: 6 bases; J trimming: 3 bases; junction bases outside the gene matches: 3. This CDR3 region has 13 residues. Per the germline V gene, CDR1 is ENHRY and CDR2 is SYGVKD. In DNA form, the CDR3 reads TGTGCCATCAGCCCGGGACAGGACTATGGCTACACCTTC. Protein sequence: CAISPGQDYGYTF.

This clone has more than one count but fewer than ten. The chain employs TRBV4-1 and TRBJ1-5; no firm D call. V lost 1 base to trimming and J lost 2 bases, with 9 bases between them. There are 15 residues in the CDR3. In germline, CDR1 is MGHRA, CDR2 YSYEKL. The CDR3: CASSQVGRGNQPQHF. The CDR3 nucleotides read TGCGCCAGCAGCCAAGTAGGGAGGGGCAATCAGCCCCAGCATTTT.

The V gene is TRBV6-6, the J gene TRBJ2-2, with 7 bases matching TRBD1. Trimming cost V 9 bases and J 7 bases; bases outside gene matches: 14. The CDR3 totals 15 residues. CDR1 and CDR2 (germline): MNHNY, SVGAGI (reference sequence). The CDR3: CASRSVQGSHGELFF. CDR3 coding DNA: TGTGCCAGTCGTTCCGTACAGGGGAGCCACGGGGAGCTGTTTTTT.

V and J are TRBV5-6 and TRBJ2-5; D is possibly TRBD1 (6 bases). Germline V gene sequence: CDR1 SGHDT, CDR2 YYEEEE. This CDR3 comprises 13 residues. V lost 4 bases to trimming and J lost 5 bases, with 12 bases between them. The CDR3 DNA follows: TGTGCCAGCAGCGCCACAGGGCCGGAGACCCAGTACTTC. Translating it yields CASSATGPETQYF.

This clone has just a few counts. The V call is TRBV6-1, the J call TRBJ1-1; D uncertain. Germline V gene sequence: CDR1 MNHNS, CDR2 SASEGT. The CDR3 covers 15 residues. V gave up 5 bases and J gave up 5 bases, with 18 bases separating them. Here the CDR3 reads CASSLRGQFGTEAFF. CDR3 in DNA: TGTGCCAGCAGTTTACGAGGCCAATTTGGGACTGAAGCTTTCTTT.

This rearrangement joins TRBV5-1 to TRBJ2-5; D unresolved. Trimming removed 0 bases from V and 3 bases from J, with 6 bases in between. The CDR3 sequence is 13 residues long. Germline CDR1 is SGHRS and CDR2 is YFSETQ. This chain's CDR3 is CASSLGAKETQYF. In nucleotides, the CDR3 is TGCGCCAGCAGCTTGGGTGCTAAAGAGACCCAGTACTTC.

The rearrangement joins TRBV5-8 to TRBJ1-2, with D possibly TRBD1 on 5 matching bases. The CDR3 extends over 12 amino acids. The germline gives CDR1 SGHTS, CDR2 YDEGEE. The V end was cut by 4 bases, the J end by 5 bases, with 9 bases between. Here the CDR3 DNA reads TGTGCCAGCAGCCCGCAGGGTTATGGCTACACCTTC. Encoded protein: CASSPQGYGYTF.